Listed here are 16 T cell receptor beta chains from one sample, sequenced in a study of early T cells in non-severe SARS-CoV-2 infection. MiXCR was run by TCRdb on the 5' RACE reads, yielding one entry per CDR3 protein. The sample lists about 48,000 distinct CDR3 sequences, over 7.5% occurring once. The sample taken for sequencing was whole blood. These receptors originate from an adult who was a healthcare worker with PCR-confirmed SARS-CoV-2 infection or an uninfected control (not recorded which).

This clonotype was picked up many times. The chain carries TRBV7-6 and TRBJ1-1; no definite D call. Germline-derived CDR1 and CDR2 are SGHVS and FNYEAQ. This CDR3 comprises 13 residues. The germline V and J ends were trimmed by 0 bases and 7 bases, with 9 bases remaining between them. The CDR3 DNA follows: TGTGCCAGCAGCTTAGCGCTCTGGGGTGAAGCTTTCTTT. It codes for CASSLALWGEAFF.

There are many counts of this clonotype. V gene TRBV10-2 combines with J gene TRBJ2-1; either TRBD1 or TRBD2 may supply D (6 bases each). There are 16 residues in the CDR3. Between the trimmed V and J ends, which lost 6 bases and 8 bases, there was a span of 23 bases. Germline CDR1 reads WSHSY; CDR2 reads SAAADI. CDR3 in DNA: TGCGCCAGCAGCCAGCTTGGGGGGCGCGGGAATGATGAGCAGTTCTTC. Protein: CASSQLGGRGNDEQFF.

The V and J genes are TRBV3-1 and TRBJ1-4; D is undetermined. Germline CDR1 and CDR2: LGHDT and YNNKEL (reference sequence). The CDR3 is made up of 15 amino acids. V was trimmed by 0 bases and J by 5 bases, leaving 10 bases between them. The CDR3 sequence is CASSQETGINEKLFF. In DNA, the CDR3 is TGTGCCAGCAGCCAAGAAACGGGTATAAATGAAAAACTGTTTTTT.

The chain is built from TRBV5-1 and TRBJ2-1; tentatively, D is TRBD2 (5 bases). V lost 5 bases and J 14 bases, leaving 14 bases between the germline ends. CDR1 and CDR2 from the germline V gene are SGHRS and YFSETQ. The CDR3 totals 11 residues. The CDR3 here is CASRTQAREFF. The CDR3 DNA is TGCGCCAGCAGGACTCAGGCGAGGGAGTTCTTC.

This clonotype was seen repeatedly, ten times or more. Here the CDR3 reads CSARAGAYEQYF. The CDR3 DNA follows: TGCAGTGCTAGGGCAGGGGCCTACGAGCAGTACTTC. The chain employs TRBV20-1 and TRBJ2-7, with D perhaps TRBD1 (6 bases). The CDR3 covers 12 residues. Germline V lookup: CDR1 DFQATT, CDR2 SNEGSKA (reference sequence). Trimming pared 3 bases from V and 2 bases from J, leaving 8 bases between.

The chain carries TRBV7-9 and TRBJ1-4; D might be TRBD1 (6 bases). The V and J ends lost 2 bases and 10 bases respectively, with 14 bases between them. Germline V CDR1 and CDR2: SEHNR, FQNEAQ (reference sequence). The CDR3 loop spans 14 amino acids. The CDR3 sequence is CASSLLQRGGKLFF. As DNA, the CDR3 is TGTGCCAGCAGCTTATTACAGAGAGGGGGAAAACTGTTTTTT.

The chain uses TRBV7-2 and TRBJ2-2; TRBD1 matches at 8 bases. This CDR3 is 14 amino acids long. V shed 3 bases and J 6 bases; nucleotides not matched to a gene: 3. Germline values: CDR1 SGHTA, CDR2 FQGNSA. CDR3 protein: CASSFIQGAGELFF. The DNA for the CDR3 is TGTGCCAGCAGCTTTATACAGGGGGCCGGGGAGCTGTTTTTT.

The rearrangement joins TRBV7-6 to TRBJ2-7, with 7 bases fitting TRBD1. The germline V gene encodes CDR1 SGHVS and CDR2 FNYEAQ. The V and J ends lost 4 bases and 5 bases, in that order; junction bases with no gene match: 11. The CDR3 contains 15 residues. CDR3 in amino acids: CASSSLTGVPHEQYF. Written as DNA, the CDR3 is TGTGCCAGCAGCTCTTTAACAGGGGTTCCACACGAGCAGTACTTC. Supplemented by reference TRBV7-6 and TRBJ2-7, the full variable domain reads GAGVSQSPRYKVTKRGQDVALRCDPISGHVSLYWYRQALGQGPEFLTYFNYEAQQDKSGLPNDRFSAERPEGSISTLTIQRTEQRDSAMYRCASSSLTGVPHEQYFGPGTRLTVT.

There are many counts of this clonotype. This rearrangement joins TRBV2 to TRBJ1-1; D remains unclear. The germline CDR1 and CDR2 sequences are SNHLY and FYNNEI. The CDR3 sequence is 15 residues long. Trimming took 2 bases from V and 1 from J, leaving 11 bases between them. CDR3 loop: CASSERGARNTEAFF. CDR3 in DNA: TGTGCCAGCAGTGAACGGGGAGCGCGGAACACTGAAGCTTTCTTT.

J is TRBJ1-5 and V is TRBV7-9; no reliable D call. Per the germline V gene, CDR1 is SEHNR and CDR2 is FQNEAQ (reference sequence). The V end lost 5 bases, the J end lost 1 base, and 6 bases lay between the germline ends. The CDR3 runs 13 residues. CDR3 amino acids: CASSKGSNQPQHF. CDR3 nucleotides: TGTGCCAGCAGCAAGGGCAGCAATCAGCCCCAGCATTTT.

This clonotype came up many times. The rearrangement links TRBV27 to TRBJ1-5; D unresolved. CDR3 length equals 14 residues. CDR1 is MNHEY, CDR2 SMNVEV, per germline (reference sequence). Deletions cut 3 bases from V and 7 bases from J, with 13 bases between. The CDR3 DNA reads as TGTGCCAGCAGTTTTAATAACAGAATCCAGCCCCAGCATTTT. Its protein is CASSFNNRIQPQHF.

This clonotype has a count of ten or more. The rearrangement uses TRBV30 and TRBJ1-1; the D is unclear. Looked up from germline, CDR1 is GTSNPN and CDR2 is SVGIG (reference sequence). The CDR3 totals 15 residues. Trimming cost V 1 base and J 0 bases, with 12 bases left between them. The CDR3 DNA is TGTGCCTGGAGTGGAATTAACGGATTGAACACTGAAGCTTTCTTT. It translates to CAWSGINGLNTEAFF. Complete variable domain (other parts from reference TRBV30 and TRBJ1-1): SQTIHQWPATLVQPVGSPLSLECTVEGTSNPNLYWYRQAAGRGLQLLFYSVGIGQISSEVPQNLSASRPQDRQFILSSKKLLLSDSGFYLCAWSGINGLNTEAFFGQGTRLTVV.

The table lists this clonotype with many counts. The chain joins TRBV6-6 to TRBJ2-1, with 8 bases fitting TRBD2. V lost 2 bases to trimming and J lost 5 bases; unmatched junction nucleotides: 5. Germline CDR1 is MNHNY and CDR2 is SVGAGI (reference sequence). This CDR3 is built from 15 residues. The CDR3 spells CASSYKRETHNEQFF. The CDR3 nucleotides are TGTGCCAGCAGTTACAAGCGGGAGACCCACAATGAGCAGTTCTTC.

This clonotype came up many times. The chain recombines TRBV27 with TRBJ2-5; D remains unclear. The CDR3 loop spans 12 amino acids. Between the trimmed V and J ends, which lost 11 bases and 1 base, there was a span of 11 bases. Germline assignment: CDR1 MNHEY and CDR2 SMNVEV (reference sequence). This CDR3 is CAVNLFQETQYF. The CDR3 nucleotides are TGTGCCGTTAACCTCTTCCAAGAGACCCAGTACTTC.

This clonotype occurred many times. CDR3 residues: CASSVGPGQLNTEAFF. CDR3 DNA sequence: TGTGCCAGCAGCGTGGGGCCTGGACAGCTGAACACTGAAGCTTTCTTT. The V call is TRBV11-2, the J call TRBJ1-1; possible D gene TRBD1, 6 bases. V lost 5 bases and J lost 0, with 16 bases in between. Germline V lookup: CDR1 SGHAT, CDR2 FQNNGV. CDR3 size: 16 residues.

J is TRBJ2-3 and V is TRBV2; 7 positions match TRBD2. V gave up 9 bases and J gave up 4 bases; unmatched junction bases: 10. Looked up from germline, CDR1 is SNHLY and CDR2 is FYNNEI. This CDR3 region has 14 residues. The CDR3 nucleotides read TGTGCCAGTCTCAGCGGGAAGGGGCCAGATACGCAGTATTTT. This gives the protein CASLSGKGPDTQYF.